The entry below describes one T cell receptor (beta chain). The CDR3 covers 13 residues. CDR1 and CDR2 (germline): MDHEN, SYDVKM. V was pared by 5 bases and J by 5 bases, with 5 bases of the junction left unmatched. These data come from a study of blood T cell repertoires in COVID-19. Sequencing used immunoSEQ multiplex PCR; TCRdb keeps in-frame clones, though not all of them. The data hold 65,000 to 85,000 clones, with around 90% observed a single time. The rearrangement links TRBV28 to TRBJ2-5; TRBD2 matches 7 bases. The material sequenced was peripheral blood. The sequence was obtained from a human donor in a cohort sampled during active COVID-19. This CDR3 reads CASSRGVWETQYF. CDR3 nucleotides: TGTGCCAGCAGTCGGGGGGTTTGGGAGACCCAGTACTTC.